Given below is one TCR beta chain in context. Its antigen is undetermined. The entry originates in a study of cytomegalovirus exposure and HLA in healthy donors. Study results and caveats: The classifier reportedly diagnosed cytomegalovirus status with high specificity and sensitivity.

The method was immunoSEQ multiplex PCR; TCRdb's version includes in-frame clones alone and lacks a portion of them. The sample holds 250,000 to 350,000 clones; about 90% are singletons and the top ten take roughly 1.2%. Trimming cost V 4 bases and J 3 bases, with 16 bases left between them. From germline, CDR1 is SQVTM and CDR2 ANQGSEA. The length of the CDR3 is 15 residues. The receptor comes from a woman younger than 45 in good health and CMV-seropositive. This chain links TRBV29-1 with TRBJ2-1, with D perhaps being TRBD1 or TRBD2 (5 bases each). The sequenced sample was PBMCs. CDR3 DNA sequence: TGCAGCGTTGGAAAAACCGGGACCAGCTACAATGAGCAGTTCTTC. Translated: CSVGKTGTSYNEQFF.